The 18 T cell receptor beta chains in this list originate from one sample, sequenced in a study of identifying expanded T cells in peripheral blood (dated by TCRdb to between 2019 and 2020). The method was the immunoSEQ multiplex PCR assay. TCRdb stores this immuneACCESS table with in-frame sequences only. Part of the clones is absent; in the studies checked, under half of the shortfall reflects unresolved V genes, and no reason is known for the rest. This sample is represented by about 82,000 clones; around nine tenths of them were singletons. About 7% of the sample rests with the top ten. Material: blood. Receptors were obtained from a person between 18 and 69 years old in good health.

Concerning this clone: Other DNA sequences in this sample translate to the same CDR3. The rearrangement joins TRBV7-3 to TRBJ1-1; D unclear. CDR1 SGHTA and CDR2 FQGTGA come from the germline V gene. Trimming removed 2 bases at V and 1 base at J, with 5 bases between. This CDR3 region has 13 residues. The CDR3 loop is CASSLSGNTEAFF. CDR3 in DNA: TGTGCCAGCAGCTTATCAGGGAACACTGAAGCTTTCTTT. The whole variable domain, filled in from reference TRBV7-3 and TRBJ1-1, reads GAGVSQTPSNKVTEKGKYVELRCDPISGHTALYWYRQSLGQGPEFLIYFQGTGAADDSGLPNDRFFAVRPEGSVSTLKIQRTERGDSAVYLCASSLSGNTEAFFGQGTRLTVV.

The gene calls are TRBV30 and TRBJ1-1; no firm D call. Trimming took off 1 base at V and 6 bases at J, with 15 bases between the two ends. CDR1 GTSNPN and CDR2 SVGIG come from the germline V gene (reference sequence). CDR3 length: 14 amino acids. CDR3 protein: CAWSGWDGTPEAFF. CDR3 bases: TGTGCCTGGAGTGGATGGGATGGTACTCCTGAAGCTTTCTTT. The entire variable domain, with the rest obtained from reference TRBV30 and TRBJ1-1, is as follows: SQTIHQWPATLVQPVGSPLSLECTVEGTSNPNLYWYRQAAGRGLQLLFYSVGIGQISSEVPQNLSASRPQDRQFILSSKKLLLSDSGFYLCAWSGWDGTPEAFFGQGTRLTVV.

The CDR3 nucleotides are TGTGCCAGCAGCTTGGTGACAGAAAGTACTAACTATGGCTACACCTTC. Translating it yields CASSLVTESTNYGYTF. J is TRBJ1-2 and V is TRBV5-6, with D tentatively TRBD1 (5 bases). The CDR3 runs to 16 residues. Deletions cut 0 bases from V and 0 bases from J, with 12 bases between. Looked up from germline, CDR1 is SGHDT and CDR2 is YYEEEE. The full variable domain, in which reference TRBV5-6 and TRBJ1-2 provide the parts outside the CDR3, is DAGVTQSPTHLIKTRGQQVTLRCSPKSGHDTVSWYQQALGQGPQFIFQYYEEEERQRGNFPDRFSGHQFPNYSSELNVNALLLGDSALYLCASSLVTESTNYGYTFGSGTRLTVV.

The rearrangement joins TRBV25-1 to TRBJ1-2; 9 bases fit TRBD1. Trimming removed 7 bases from V and 7 bases from J; junction bases left unmatched: 16. Germline-derived CDR1 and CDR2 are MGHDK and SYGVNS. The CDR3 loop spans 16 amino acids. CDR3 sequence reads: CASTEGGVQGARGYTF. The CDR3 DNA sequence: TGTGCCAGCACCGAAGGGGGGGTACAGGGGGCGCGTGGCTACACCTTC.

Written as DNA, the CDR3 is TGCGCCAGCAGCAAGAGACTAGCGGGGGGTGTCACAGATACGCAGTATTTT. Its translation is CASSKRLAGGVTDTQYF. The chain couples TRBV5-1 to TRBJ2-3; TRBD2 matches at 13 bases. The V gene end was trimmed by 4 bases and the J gene end by 2 bases; junction bases not matched to a gene: 7. The CDR3 length is 17 residues. CDR1 is SGHRS, CDR2 YFSETQ, per germline.

This clone came up a few times. V and J are TRBV6-1 and TRBJ1-5; 10 positions agree with TRBD1. J was trimmed by 6 bases and V by 1 base; bases with no gene match: 3. This CDR3 is 15 amino acids long. CDR1 is MNHNS and CDR2 is SASEGT in the germline V gene. CDR3 region: CASSEGDRGIQPQHF. CDR3 nucleotides: TGTGCCAGCAGTGAAGGGGACAGGGGTATTCAGCCCCAGCATTTT.

The V call is TRBV4-1, the J call TRBJ2-7; no firm D call. Germline assignment: CDR1 MGHRA and CDR2 YSYEKL. The CDR3 is 13 residues long. The V gene lost 0 bases and the J gene lost 2 bases, with 5 bases spanning the gap. CDR3 residues: CASSQDHPYEQYF. Here the CDR3 DNA reads TGCGCCAGCAGCCAAGATCACCCCTACGAGCAGTACTTC.

The CDR3 loop reads CASSLVLAGQGITEAFF. CDR3 sequence (DNA): TGTGCCAGCAGTTTGGTGTTAGCGGGACAGGGAATCACTGAAGCTTTCTTT. The chain recombines TRBV28 with TRBJ1-1; 9 nucleotides match TRBD1. The CDR3 length is 17 residues. With 3 bases clipped from V and 4 bases from J, the junction kept 12 bases outside the gene matches. The germline V gene has CDR1 MDHEN and CDR2 SYDVKM.

V is TRBV9 and J is TRBJ1-2; perhaps TRBD1 as D (5 bases). This CDR3 comprises 15 residues. V lost 0 bases, J lost 8 bases, and 17 bases lay in between. The germline CDR1 and CDR2 sequences are SGDLS and YYNGEE. The CDR3, as DNA: TGTGCCAGCAGCGTAGAAGTAGGGGACGGTGGCGGCTACACCTTC. It translates to CASSVEVGDGGGYTF.

This chain links TRBV5-1 with TRBJ1-1; D is perhaps TRBD1 (5 bases). V lost 0 bases and J 4 bases, leaving 22 bases between the germline ends. CDR3 size: 18 residues. In germline, CDR1 is SGHRS, CDR2 YFSETQ. CDR3 in amino acids: CASSLAGSRQRAVTEAFF. The DNA of the CDR3 is TGCGCCAGCAGCTTGGCCGGATCTAGACAGAGAGCGGTCACTGAAGCTTTCTTT.

The V call is TRBV10-3, the J call TRBJ1-5, with TRBD1 identical over 9 bases. Trimming cost V 10 bases and J 4 bases; bases outside gene matches: 5. CDR3 length: 13 amino acids. Germline V gene lookup returns CDR1 ENHRY and CDR2 SYGVKD. CDR3 protein: CATTGGPNQPQHF. CDR3 bases: TGTGCCACCACAGGGGGCCCAAATCAGCCCCAGCATTTT.

This rearrangement joins TRBV5-5 to TRBJ2-4, with D unresolved. There are 14 residues in the CDR3. The germline V gene has CDR1 SGHKS and CDR2 YYEKEE (reference sequence). V gave up 3 bases and J gave up 6 bases, with 13 bases separating them. The CDR3 DNA sequence: TGTGCCAGCAGCTCCCCGACAATGGCAAACATTCAGTACTTC. This codes for CASSSPTMANIQYF.

V is TRBV4-2 and J is TRBJ2-7, with 9 bases lining up with TRBD1. The germline V gene encodes CDR1 LGHNA and CDR2 YNFKEQ. Trimming took 0 bases from V and 5 from J; bases not matched to a gene: 5. There are 15 residues in the CDR3. This CDR3 reads CASSQETGGNDEQYF. DNA for the CDR3: TGTGCCAGCAGCCAAGAGACAGGGGGTAACGACGAGCAGTACTTC.

The chain employs TRBV6-5 and TRBJ2-7; the match to TRBD2 covers 8 bases. V lost 8 bases and J lost 2; bases outside the gene matches: 8. This CDR3 region has 14 residues. CDR1 is MNHEY, CDR2 SVGAGI, per germline. As DNA, the CDR3 is TGTGCCAGCCGTGACAGCGGGAGAACCTACGAGCAGTACTTC. Its translation: CASRDSGRTYEQYF.

In its sample, this clone was seen once. CDR3 sequence (DNA): TGTGCCAGCAGTGAAGGGGCGGGACAGGGACGGGAAAAACTGTTTTTT. It codes for CASSEGAGQGREKLFF. J is TRBJ1-4 and V is TRBV6-1, with 9 bases that match TRBD1. The CDR3 has 16 amino acids. Germline V gives CDR1 MNHNS, CDR2 SASEGT. J lost 8 bases, V lost 1 base, and 8 bases had no gene match.

The gene calls are TRBV18 and TRBJ1-3, with TRBD1 matching over 11 bases. V shed 1 base, J shed 2 bases, and the junction held 1 base outside the gene matches. This CDR3 is 16 amino acids long. CDR1 KGHSH and CDR2 LQKENI come from the germline V gene. Written as DNA, the CDR3 is TGTGCCAGCTCACCACTGGGACAGGGGGCTGGAAACACCATATATTTT. It yields the protein CASSPLGQGAGNTIYF.

This clone is a singleton in its sample. V and J are TRBV6-5 and TRBJ1-1, with D maybe TRBD1 (5 bases). The CDR3 length is 16 residues. The germline gives CDR1 MNHEY, CDR2 SVGAGI. V lost 0 bases to trimming and J lost 2 bases, with 13 bases between them. CDR3 loop: CASSYSFPGRNTEAFF. CDR3 bases: TGTGCCAGCAGTTACTCGTTTCCAGGGAGAAACACTGAAGCTTTCTTT.

As DNA, the CDR3 is TGTGCCAGCTCACTGGGGCGGGTACGCACAGATACGCAGTATTTT. Amino acid sequence: CASSLGRVRTDTQYF. The chain has TRBV18 and TRBJ2-3, with D perhaps matching TRBD1 or TRBD2 (5 bases each). This CDR3 has 15 residues. Trimming cost V 4 bases and J 1 base, with 12 bases left between them. The V gene's germline CDR1 is KGHSH and CDR2 LQKENI. Together with reference TRBV18 and TRBJ2-3, the CDR3 gives the full variable domain: NAGVMQNPRHLVRRRGQEARLRCSPMKGHSHVYWYRQLPEEGLKFMVYLQKENIIDESGMPKERFSAEFPKEGPSILRIQQVVRGDSAAYFCASSLGRVRTDTQYFGPGTRLTVL.